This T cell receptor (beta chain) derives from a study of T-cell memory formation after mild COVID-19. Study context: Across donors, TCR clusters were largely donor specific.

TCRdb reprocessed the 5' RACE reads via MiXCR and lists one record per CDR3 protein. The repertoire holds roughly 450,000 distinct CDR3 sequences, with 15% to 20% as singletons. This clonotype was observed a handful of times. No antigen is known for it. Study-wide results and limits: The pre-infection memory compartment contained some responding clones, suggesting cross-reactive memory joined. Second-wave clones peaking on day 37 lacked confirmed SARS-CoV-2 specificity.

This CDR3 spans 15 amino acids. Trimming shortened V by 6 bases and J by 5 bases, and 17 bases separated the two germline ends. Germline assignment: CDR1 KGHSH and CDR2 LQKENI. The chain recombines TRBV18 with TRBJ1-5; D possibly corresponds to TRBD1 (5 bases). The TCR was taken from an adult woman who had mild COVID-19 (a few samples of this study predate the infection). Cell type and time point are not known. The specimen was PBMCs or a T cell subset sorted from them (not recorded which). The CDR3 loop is CASSALGREDQPQHF. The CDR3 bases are TGTGCCAGCTCCGCACTGGGACGGGAAGATCAGCCCCAGCATTTT.